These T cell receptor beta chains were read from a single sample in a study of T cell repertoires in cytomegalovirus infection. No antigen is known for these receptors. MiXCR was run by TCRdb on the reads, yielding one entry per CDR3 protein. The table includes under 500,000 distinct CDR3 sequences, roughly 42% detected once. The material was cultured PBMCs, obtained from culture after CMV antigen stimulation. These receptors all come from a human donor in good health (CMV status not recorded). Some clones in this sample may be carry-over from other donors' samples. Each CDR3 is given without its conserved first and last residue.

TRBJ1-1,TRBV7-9,ASSFPLGGENTEAF
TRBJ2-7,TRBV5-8,ASSRHRDYEQY
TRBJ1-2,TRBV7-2,ASSPEEVSSYT
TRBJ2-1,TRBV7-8,ASSFRDLDEQF
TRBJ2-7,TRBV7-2,ASSRVEGYEQY
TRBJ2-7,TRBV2,ASRDVEQY
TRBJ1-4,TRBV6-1,ASIGTYDANEKLF
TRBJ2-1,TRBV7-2,ASSSPSGGGYNDQF
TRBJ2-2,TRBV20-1,SAIGTGNTGELF
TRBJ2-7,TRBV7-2,ASSPHALAGAYEQY
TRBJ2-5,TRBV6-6,APSGETQY
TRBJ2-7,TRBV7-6,ASSLVAGEQY
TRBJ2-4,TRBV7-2,ASSLETHLAKNIQY
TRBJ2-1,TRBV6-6,ASSPGRNEQF
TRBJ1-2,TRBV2,ASTVLREGGYT
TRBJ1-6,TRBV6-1,ASGRPGSYNSPLH
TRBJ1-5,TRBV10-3,AISATGRSQPQH
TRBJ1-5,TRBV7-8,ASSSSRITGGNQPQH
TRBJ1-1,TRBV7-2,ASSLLAITEAF
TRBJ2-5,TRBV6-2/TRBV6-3,ASSYSFGRLEKTQY
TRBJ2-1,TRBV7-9,ASSKRGRGGSYSYNEQF
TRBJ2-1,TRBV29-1,SVEDGQGSSYNEQF
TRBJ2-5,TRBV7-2,ASSLALGGQTQY
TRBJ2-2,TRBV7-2,ASSSLSGSRRELF
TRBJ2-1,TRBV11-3,ASSPGTGSRGQF
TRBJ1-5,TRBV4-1,ASSQDPRVRSNQPQH
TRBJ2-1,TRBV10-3,AISESRAGGTPNEQF